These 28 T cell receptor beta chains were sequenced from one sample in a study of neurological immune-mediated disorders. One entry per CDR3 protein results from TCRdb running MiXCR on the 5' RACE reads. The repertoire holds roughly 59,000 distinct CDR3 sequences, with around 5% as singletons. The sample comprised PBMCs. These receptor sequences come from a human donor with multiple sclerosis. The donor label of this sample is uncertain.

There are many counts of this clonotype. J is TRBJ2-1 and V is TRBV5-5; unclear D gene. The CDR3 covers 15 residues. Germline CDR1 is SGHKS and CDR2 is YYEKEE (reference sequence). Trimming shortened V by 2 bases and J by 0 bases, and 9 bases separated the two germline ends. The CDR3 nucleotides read TGTGCCAGCAGCTTAACTTTTCGCTCCTACAATGAGCAGTTCTTC. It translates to CASSLTFRSYNEQFF.

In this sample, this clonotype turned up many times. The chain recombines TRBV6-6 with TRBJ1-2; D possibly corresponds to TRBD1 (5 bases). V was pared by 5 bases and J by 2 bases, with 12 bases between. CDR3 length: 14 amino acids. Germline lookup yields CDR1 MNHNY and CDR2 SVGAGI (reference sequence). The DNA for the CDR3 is TGTGCCAGCAGTCACAGGCGAGACAACTATGGCTACACCTTC. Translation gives CASSHRRDNYGYTF.

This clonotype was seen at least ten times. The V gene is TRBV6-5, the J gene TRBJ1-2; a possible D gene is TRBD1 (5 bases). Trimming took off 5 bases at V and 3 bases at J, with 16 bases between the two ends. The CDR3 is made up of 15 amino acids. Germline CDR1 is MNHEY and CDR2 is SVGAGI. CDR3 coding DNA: TGTGCCAGCAGTCCCACGGGCAGGGCAGACTATGGCTACACCTTC. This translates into CASSPTGRADYGYTF.

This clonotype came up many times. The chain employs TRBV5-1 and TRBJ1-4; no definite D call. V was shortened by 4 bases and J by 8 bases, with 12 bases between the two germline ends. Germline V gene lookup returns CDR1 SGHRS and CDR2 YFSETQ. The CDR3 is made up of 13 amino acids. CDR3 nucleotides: TGCGCCAGCAGCGGTGAAGGCTTCGAAAAACTGTTTTTT. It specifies CASSGEGFEKLFF. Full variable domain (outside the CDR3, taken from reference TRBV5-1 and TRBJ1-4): KAGVTQTPRYLIKTRGQQVTLSCSPISGHRSVSWYQQTPGQGLQFLFEYFSETQRNKGNFPGRFSGRQFSNSRSEMNVSTLELGDSALYLCASSGEGFEKLFFGSGTQLSVL.

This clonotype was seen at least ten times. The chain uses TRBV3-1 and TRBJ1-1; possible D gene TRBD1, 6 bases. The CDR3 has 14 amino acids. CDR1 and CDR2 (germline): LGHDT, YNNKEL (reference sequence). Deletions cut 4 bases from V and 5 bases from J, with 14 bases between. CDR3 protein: CASSPDPGDTEAFF. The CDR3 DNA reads TGTGCCAGCAGCCCTGACCCAGGGGATACTGAAGCTTTCTTT. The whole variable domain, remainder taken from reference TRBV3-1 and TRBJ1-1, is DTAVSQTPKYLVTQMGNDKSIKCEQNLGHDTMYWYKQDSKKFLKIMFSYNNKELIINETVPNRFSPKSPDKAHLNLHINSLELGDSAVYFCASSPDPGDTEAFFGQGTRLTVV.

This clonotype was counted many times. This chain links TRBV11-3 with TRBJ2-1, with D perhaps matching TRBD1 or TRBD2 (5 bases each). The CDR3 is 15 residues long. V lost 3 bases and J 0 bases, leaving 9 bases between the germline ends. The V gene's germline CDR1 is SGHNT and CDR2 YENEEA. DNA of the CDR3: TGTGCCAGCAGCTTTGAGGGGAGCTCCTACAATGAGCAGTTCTTC. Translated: CASSFEGSSYNEQFF.

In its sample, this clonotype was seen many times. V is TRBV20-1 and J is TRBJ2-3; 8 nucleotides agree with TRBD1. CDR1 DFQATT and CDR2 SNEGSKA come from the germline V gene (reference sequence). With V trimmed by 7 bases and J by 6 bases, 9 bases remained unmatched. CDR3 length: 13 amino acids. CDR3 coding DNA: TGCAGTGGGGCGACAGGGGAATGGGATACGCAGTATTTT. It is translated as CSGATGEWDTQYF.

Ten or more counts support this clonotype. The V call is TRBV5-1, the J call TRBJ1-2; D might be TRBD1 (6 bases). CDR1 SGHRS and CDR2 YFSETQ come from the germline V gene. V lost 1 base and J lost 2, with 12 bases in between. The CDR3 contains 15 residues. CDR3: CASSLRDTRNYGYTF. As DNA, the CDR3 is TGCGCCAGCAGCTTGCGGGACACCCGCAACTATGGCTACACCTTC.

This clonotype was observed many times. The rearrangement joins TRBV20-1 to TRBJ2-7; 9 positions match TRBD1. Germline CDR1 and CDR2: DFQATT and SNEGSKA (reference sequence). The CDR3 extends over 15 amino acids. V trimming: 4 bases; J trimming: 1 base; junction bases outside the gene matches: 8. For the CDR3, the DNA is TGCAGTGCTATCAGAGCCGGGACAGGGTCCTACGAGCAGTACTTC. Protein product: CSAIRAGTGSYEQYF.

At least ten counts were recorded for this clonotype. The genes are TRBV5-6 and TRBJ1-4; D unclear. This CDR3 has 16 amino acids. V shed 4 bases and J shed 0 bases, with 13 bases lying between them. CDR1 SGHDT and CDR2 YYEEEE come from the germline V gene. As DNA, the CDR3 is TGTGCCAGCAGCCGACGGGATTTTGCAACTAATGAAAAACTGTTTTTT. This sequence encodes CASSRRDFATNEKLFF.

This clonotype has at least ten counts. The CDR3 spells CASSLGQGTQETQYF. The CDR3 nucleotides read TGTGCCAGCAGCCTGGGACAGGGGACGCAAGAGACCCAGTACTTC. The chain joins TRBV4-2 to TRBJ2-5, with TRBD1 matching 10 bases. Trimming cost V 4 bases and J 2 bases; bases outside gene matches: 4. The germline V gene encodes CDR1 LGHNA and CDR2 YNFKEQ. The CDR3 is made up of 15 amino acids.

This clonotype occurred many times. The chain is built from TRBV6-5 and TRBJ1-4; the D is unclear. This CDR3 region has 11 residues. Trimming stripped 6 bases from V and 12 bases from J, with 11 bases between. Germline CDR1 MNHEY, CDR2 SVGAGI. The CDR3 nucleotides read TGTGCCAGCAGCAACAATCGGGAACTGTTTTTT. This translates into CASSNNRELFF.

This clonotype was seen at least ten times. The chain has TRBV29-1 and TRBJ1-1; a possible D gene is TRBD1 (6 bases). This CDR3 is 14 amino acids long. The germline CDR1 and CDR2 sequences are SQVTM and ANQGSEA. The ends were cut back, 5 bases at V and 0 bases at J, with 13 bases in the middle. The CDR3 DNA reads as TGCAGCGTTAGGACAGCTTTTTTGAACACTGAAGCTTTCTTT. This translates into CSVRTAFLNTEAFF.

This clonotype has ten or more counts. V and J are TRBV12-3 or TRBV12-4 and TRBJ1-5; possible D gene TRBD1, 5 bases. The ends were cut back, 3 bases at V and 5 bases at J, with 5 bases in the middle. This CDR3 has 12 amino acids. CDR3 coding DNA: TGTGCCAGCAGTTTCAGGGATCAGCCCCAGCATTTT. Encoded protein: CASSFRDQPQHF.

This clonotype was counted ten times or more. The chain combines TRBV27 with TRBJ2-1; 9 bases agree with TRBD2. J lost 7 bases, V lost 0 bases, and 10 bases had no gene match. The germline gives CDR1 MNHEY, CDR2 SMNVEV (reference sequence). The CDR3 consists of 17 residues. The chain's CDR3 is CASSLSRGGAKGNEQFF. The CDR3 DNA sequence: TGTGCCAGCAGTTTATCCCGCGGGGGGGCCAAAGGGAATGAGCAGTTCTTC.

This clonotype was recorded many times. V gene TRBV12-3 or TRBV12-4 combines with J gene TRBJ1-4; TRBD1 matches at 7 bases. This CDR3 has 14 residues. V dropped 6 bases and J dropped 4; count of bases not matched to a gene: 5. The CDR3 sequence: CASRPGQLNEKLFF. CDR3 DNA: TGTGCCAGCAGACCGGGACAGCTTAATGAAAAACTGTTTTTT.

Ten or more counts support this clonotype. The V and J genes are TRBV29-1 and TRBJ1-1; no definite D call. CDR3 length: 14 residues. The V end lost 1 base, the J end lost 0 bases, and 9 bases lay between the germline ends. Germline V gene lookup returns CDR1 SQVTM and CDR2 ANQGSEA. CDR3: CSVEVPGMNTEAFF. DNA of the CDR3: TGCAGCGTTGAAGTTCCAGGAATGAACACTGAAGCTTTCTTT.

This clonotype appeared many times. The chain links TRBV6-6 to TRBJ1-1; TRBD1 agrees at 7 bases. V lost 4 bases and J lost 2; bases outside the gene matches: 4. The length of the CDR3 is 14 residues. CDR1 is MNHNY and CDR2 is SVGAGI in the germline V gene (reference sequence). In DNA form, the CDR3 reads TGTGCCAGCAGTTGGGGACAGACTAACACTGAAGCTTTCTTT. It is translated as CASSWGQTNTEAFF.

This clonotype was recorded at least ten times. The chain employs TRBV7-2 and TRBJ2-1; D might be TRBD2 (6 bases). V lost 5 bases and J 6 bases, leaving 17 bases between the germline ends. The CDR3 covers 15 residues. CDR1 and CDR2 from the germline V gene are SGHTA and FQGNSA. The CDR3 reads CASSPFWGVGNEQFF. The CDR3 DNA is TGTGCCAGCAGCCCCTTCTGGGGGGTTGGCAATGAGCAGTTCTTC.

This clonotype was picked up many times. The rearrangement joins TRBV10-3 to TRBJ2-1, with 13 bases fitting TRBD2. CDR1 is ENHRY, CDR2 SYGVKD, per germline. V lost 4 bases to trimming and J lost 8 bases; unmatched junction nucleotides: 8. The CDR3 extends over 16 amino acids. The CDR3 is CAISGGLAGVGDEQFF. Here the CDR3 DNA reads TGTGCCATCAGTGGAGGACTAGCGGGGGTAGGGGATGAGCAGTTCTTC.

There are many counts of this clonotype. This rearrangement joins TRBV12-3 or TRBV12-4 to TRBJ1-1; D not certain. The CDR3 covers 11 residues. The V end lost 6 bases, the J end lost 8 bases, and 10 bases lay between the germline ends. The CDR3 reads CASSARSEAFF. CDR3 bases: TGTGCCAGCAGCGCGCGATCGGAAGCTTTCTTT.

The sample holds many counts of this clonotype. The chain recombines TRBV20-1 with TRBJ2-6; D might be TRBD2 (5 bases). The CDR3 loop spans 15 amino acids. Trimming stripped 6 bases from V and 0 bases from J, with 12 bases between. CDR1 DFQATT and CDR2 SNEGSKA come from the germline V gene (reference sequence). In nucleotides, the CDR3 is TGCAGTGCGGCCGGAGGAAGCTCTGGGGCCAACGTCCTGACTTTC. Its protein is CSAAGGSSGANVLTF.

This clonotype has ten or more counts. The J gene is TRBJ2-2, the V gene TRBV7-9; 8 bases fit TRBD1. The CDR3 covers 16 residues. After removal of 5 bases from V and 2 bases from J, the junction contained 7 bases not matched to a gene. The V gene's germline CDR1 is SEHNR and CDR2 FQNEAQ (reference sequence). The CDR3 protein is CASSLGTGLNTGELFF. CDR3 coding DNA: TGTGCCAGCAGCCTCGGGACAGGCCTTAACACCGGGGAGCTGTTTTTT.

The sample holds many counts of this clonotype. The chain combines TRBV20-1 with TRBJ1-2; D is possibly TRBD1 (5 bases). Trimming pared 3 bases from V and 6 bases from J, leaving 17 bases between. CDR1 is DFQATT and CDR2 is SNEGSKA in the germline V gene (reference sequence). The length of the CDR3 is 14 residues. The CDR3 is CSASKGRALDGYTF. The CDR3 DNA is TGCAGTGCTAGTAAGGGCAGGGCCCTGGATGGCTACACCTTC.

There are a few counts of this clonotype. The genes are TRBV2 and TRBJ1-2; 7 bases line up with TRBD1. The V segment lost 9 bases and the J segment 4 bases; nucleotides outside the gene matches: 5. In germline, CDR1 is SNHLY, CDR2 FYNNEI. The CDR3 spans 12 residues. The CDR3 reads CASTGESYGYTF. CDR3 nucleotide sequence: TGTGCCAGTACAGGGGAGAGCTATGGCTACACCTTC.

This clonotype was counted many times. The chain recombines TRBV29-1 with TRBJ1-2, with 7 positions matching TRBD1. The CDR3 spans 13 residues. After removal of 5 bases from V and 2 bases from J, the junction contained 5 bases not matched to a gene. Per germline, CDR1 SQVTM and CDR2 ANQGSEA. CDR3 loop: CSVWDRLNYGYTF. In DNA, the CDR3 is TGCAGCGTTTGGGACAGATTAAACTATGGCTACACCTTC.

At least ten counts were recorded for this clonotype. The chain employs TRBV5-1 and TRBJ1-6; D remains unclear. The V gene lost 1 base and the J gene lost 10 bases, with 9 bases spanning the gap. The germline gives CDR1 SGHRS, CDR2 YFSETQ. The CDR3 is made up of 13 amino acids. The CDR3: CASSLQGESPLHF. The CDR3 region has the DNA TGCGCCAGCAGCTTGCAAGGAGAATCACCCCTCCACTTT.

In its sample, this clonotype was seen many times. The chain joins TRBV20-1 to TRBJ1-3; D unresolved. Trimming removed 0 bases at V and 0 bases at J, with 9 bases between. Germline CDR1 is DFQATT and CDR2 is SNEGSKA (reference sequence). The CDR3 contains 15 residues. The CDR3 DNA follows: TGCAGTGCTAGAGACCCCGAGATCTCTGGAAACACCATATATTTT. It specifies CSARDPEISGNTIYF.